This TCR beta chain was found in a study of monozygotic twins with inflammatory bowel disease. TCRdb reprocessed the 5' RACE reads, keeping one entry per CDR3 protein, no DNA. The sample totals about 300,000 distinct CDR3 sequences. Germline lookup yields CDR1 SGHRS and CDR2 YFSETQ. The CDR3 length is 14 residues. Study-wide points: IBD patients had lower TCRbeta diversity (inverse Simpson) than healthy co-twins. Compared with healthy twins, IBD patients shared fewer clonotypes with others, especially with disease activity.

Details on this clonotype: Its specificity is not known.

This TCR derives from a human donor with ulcerative colitis or Crohn's disease, or a healthy co-twin of an affected twin (not recorded which). The chain uses TRBV5-1 and TRBJ1-1. The sequencing input was blood. CDR3 in amino acids: CASSLVRGGTEAFF.